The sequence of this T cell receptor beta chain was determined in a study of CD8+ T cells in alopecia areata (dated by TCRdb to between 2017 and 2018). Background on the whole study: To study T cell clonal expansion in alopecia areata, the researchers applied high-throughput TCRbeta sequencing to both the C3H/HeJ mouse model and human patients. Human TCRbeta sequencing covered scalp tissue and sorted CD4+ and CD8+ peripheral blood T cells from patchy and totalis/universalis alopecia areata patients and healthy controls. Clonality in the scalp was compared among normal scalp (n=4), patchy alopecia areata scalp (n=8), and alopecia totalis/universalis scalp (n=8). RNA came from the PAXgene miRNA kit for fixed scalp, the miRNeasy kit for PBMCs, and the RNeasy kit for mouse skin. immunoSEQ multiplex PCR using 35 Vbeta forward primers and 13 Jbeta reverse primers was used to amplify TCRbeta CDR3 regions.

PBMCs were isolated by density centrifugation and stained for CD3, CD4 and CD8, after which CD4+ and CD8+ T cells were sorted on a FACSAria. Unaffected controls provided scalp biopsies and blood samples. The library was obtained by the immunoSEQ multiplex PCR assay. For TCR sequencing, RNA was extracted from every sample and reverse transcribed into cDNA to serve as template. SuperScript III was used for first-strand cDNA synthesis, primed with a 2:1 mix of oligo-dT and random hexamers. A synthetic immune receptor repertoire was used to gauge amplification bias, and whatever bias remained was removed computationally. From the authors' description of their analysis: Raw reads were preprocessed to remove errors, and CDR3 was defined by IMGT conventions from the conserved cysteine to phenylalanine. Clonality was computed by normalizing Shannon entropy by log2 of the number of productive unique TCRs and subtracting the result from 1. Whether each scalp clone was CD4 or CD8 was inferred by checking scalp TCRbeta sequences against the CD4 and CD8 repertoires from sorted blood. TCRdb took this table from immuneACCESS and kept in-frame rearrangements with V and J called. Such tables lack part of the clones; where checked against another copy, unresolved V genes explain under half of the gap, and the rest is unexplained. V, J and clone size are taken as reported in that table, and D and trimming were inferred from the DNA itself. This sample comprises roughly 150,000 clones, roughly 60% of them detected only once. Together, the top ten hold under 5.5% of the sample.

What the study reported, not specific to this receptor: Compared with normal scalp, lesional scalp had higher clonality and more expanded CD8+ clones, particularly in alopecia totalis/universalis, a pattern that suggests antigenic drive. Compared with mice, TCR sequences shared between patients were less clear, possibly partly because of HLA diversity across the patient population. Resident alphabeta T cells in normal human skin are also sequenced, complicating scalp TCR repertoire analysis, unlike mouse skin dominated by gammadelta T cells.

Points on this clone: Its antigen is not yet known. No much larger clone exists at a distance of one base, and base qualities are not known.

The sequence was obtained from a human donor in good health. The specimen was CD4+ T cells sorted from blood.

The bases are TGTGCCAGCAGTTTACAGGGACGTGGGCCCCAGCATTTT. It translates to CASSLQGRGPQHF. The chain links TRBV28 with TRBJ1-5, and TRBD1 may be the D gene, going by 5 matching bases. From a lookup of the germline V gene, CDR1 and CDR2 are MDHEN and SYDVKM. V loses 2 bases, J loses 9 bases, and the germline ends lie 11 bases apart. From the cysteine up to the phenylalanine, the CDR3 has a length of 13 residues. Of the read, only the CDR3 DNA is kept; its 39 bases are in frame from base 1.